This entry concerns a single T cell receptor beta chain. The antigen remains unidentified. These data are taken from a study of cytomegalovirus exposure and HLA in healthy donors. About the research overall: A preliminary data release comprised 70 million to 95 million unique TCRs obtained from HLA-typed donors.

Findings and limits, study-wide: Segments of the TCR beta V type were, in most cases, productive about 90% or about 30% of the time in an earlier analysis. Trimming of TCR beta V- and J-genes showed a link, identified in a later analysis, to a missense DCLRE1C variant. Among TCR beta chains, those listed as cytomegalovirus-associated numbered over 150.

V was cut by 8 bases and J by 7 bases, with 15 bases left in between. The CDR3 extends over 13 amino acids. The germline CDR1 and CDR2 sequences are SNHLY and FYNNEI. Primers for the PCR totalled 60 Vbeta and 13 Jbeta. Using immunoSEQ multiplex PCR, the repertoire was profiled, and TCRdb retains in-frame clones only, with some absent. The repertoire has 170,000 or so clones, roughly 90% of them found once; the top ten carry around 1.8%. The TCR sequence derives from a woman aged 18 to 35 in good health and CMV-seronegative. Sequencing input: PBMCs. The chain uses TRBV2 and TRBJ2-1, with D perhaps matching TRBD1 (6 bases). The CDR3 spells CASQAGVENEQFF. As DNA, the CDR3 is TGTGCCAGCCAGGCAGGGGTAGAGAATGAGCAGTTCTTC.